The 27 T cell receptor beta chains given below trace back to one sample, sequenced in a study of human T cells and chemical hapten exposure. Noted time point: patch test 1, 2 weeks after DPC sensitization. Treatment indicated: therapeutic diphenylcyclopropenone sensitization with weekly scalp DPC. TCRdb re-called the RACE reads through MiXCR, storing one row per CDR3 protein. The table includes approximately 100,000 distinct CDR3 sequences, approximately 9.9% detected once. Sequenced here: whole blood, sampled in connection with sensitization to the hapten diphenylcyclopropenone (DPC). The source is a middle-aged woman with alopecia areata. Some clones in this sample may be carry-over from other donors' samples.

This clonotype was detected a few times. The chain carries TRBV6-5 and TRBJ1-2; no definite D call. CDR1 and CDR2 from the germline V gene are MNHEY and SVGAGI. Trimming removed 6 bases at V and 0 bases at J, with 14 bases between. This CDR3 has 15 residues. The CDR3 DNA is TGTGCCAGCAGACCGGTGGGGTCGGCTAACTATGGCTACACCTTC. Translation: CASRPVGSANYGYTF.

The DNA of the CDR3 is TGTGCCAGCAGTTACCAAAGCGGGAGGTCCTCCTACAATGAGCAGTTCTTC. It yields the protein CASSYQSGRSSYNEQFF. The chain combines TRBV6-2 or TRBV6-3 with TRBJ2-1; 9 nucleotides line up with TRBD2. Germline CDR1 is MNHEY and CDR2 is SVGEGT. This CDR3 has 17 amino acids. With 2 bases clipped from V and 0 bases from J, the junction kept 5 bases outside the gene matches.

The genes are TRBV4-3 and TRBJ1-2; 10 bases agree with TRBD1. The CDR3 has 16 amino acids. Trimming cost V 1 base and J 7 bases; bases outside gene matches: 9. The germline V gene has CDR1 LGHNA and CDR2 YSLEER. CDR3 amino acids: CASSQAPGTGDGGYTF. The DNA for the CDR3 is TGCGCCAGCAGCCAAGCCCCCGGGACAGGGGATGGTGGCTACACCTTC.

This clonotype was observed a handful of times. This chain's CDR3 is CASSLSLRRGRGYTF. Here the CDR3 DNA reads TGTGCCAGCAGTTTATCCCTGAGGCGGGGTCGTGGCTACACCTTC. The chain links TRBV28 to TRBJ1-2, with D uncertain. Per the germline V gene, CDR1 is MDHEN and CDR2 is SYDVKM. The germline V and J ends were trimmed by 1 base and 7 bases, with 16 bases remaining between them. This CDR3 spans 15 amino acids.

This clonotype showed up many times. The V call is TRBV5-1, the J call TRBJ2-3; TRBD2 matches at 8 bases. The CDR3 length is 14 residues. V shed 2 bases, J shed 3 bases, and the junction held 2 bases outside the gene matches. Germline CDR1 SGHRS, CDR2 YFSETQ. This chain's CDR3 is CASSFTSGTDTQYF. The CDR3 bases are TGCGCCAGCAGCTTTACTAGCGGAACAGATACGCAGTATTTT.

This clonotype was counted at least ten times. This sequence joins TRBV20-1 and TRBJ2-3; 10 bases are shared with TRBD2. J gave up 3 bases and V 3 bases, and 9 bases lay outside the gene matches. This CDR3 is built from 16 residues. Germline CDR1 reads DFQATT; CDR2 reads SNEGSKA (reference sequence). The CDR3 DNA follows: TGCAGTGCTAGCATAGCAGCGGGGGGGGGAACAGATACGCAGTATTTT. Amino acid sequence: CSASIAAGGGTDTQYF.

In this sample, this clonotype turned up many times. The gene calls are TRBV7-2 and TRBJ1-4; 9 bases map to TRBD1. The CDR3 extends over 15 amino acids. V lost 5 bases and J lost 7; bases outside the gene matches: 8. Germline lookup yields CDR1 SGHTA and CDR2 FQGNSA. The CDR3 bases are TGTGCCAGCAGCGGTATGGGACAGGGAGGTGAAAAACTGTTTTTT. Its translation: CASSGMGQGGEKLFF.

V usage is TRBV7-2 and J usage is TRBJ1-5; D is unclear. Looked up from germline, CDR1 is SGHTA and CDR2 is FQGNSA. Trimming stripped 2 bases from V and 5 bases from J, with 7 bases between. This CDR3 has 13 residues. The CDR3 DNA is TGTGCCAGCAGCTTATCAGTGGATCAGCCCCAGCATTTT. It translates to CASSLSVDQPQHF. The complete variable domain, with remaining parts taken from reference TRBV7-2 and TRBJ1-5, reads GAGVSQSPSNKVTEKGKDVELRCDPISGHTALYWYRQSLGQGLEFLIYFQGNSAPDKSGLPSDRFSAERTGGSVSTLTIQRTQQEDSAVYLCASSLSVDQPQHFGDGTRLSIL.

This clonotype came up a few times. This chain joins TRBV29-1 and TRBJ1-5; 10 bases are shared with TRBD1. Trimming took 0 bases from V and 9 from J; bases not matched to a gene: 2. CDR3 length equals 13 residues. Germline CDR1 SQVTM, CDR2 ANQGSEA. Here the CDR3 DNA reads TGCAGCGTTGAAGATAGGGACAGGGGGCCCCAGCATTTT. Translated: CSVEDRDRGPQHF. The whole variable domain, remainder taken from reference TRBV29-1 and TRBJ1-5, is SAVISQKPSRDICQRGTSLTIQCQVDSQVTMMFWYRQQPGQSLTLIATANQGSEATYESGFVIDKFPISRPNLTFSTLTVSNMSPEDSSIYLCSVEDRDRGPQHFGDGTRLSIL.

The table lists this clonotype with many counts. V and J are TRBV6-1 and TRBJ2-7; 7 positions agree with TRBD1. Germline trimming cut 10 bases from V and 4 bases from J; bases unmatched to any gene: 10. CDR1 MNHNS and CDR2 SASEGT come from the germline V gene. The length of the CDR3 is 13 residues. The CDR3 loop is CATQLGQSYEQYF. DNA of the CDR3: TGTGCCACCCAGCTGGGACAGTCTTACGAGCAGTACTTC.

This clonotype occurred many times. This chain uses TRBV24-1 with TRBJ2-5; 13 positions agree with TRBD2. This CDR3 is built from 17 residues. Germline trimming cut 2 bases from V and 4 bases from J; bases unmatched to any gene: 6. Germline CDR1 is KGHDR and CDR2 is SFDVKD. The CDR3 loop is CATSDSTSGGAPETQYF. CDR3 nucleotide sequence: TGTGCCACCAGTGATTCTACTAGCGGGGGGGCCCCAGAGACCCAGTACTTC.

A word on this clonotype: This may stem from a read error, because a much larger clone lies one nucleotide away. The chain has TRBV3-1 and TRBJ1-2; D ambiguous. The CDR3 is made up of 13 amino acids. V was trimmed by 1 base and J by 9 bases, leaving 12 bases between them. Germline V gene lookup returns CDR1 LGHDT and CDR2 YNNKEL (reference sequence). CDR3 nucleotide sequence: TGTGCCAGCAGCCAAGGGACCGCCCCGCGCTACACCTTC. This gives the protein CASSQGTAPRYTF.

The sample holds a few counts of this clonotype. The V gene is TRBV6-2 or TRBV6-3, the J gene TRBJ2-5, with 7 bases fitting TRBD2. The ends lost 0 bases at V and 5 bases at J; junction bases unmatched: 15. Looked up from germline, CDR1 is MNHEY and CDR2 is SVGEGT. The CDR3 loop spans 18 amino acids. DNA of the CDR3: TGTGCCAGCAGTTACTCACCCTCAACTAGCGCGATGGGGGAGACCCAGTACTTC. It encodes CASSYSPSTSAMGETQYF.

The table lists this clonotype with a few counts. The chain uses TRBV29-1 and TRBJ2-1, with D possibly called TRBD1 or TRBD2 (5 bases each). Germline-derived CDR1 and CDR2 are SQVTM and ANQGSEA. CDR3 length: 14 residues. Trimming left V 4 bases short and J 6 bases short, with 16 bases between. The CDR3 nucleotides are TGCAGCGTTGTGAAGATAAGTGGGGGCAATGAGCAGTTCTTC. Protein sequence: CSVVKISGGNEQFF.

This chain links TRBV25-1 with TRBJ1-1; 7 bases are a match to TRBD1. With V trimmed by 3 bases and J by 4 bases, 5 bases remained unmatched. The germline CDR1 and CDR2 sequences are MGHDK and SYGVNS. This CDR3 has 14 residues. The CDR3 here is CASSDSTGVTEAFF. CDR3 DNA sequence: TGTGCCAGCAGTGACTCAACAGGGGTCACTGAAGCTTTCTTT.

This clonotype has at least ten counts. The rearrangement links TRBV6-2 or TRBV6-3 to TRBJ1-1; D possibly corresponds to TRBD1 (5 bases). CDR1 and CDR2 from the germline V gene are MNHEY and SVGEGT. The CDR3 contains 12 residues. The V and J ends lost 2 bases and 7 bases respectively, with 8 bases between them. Here the CDR3 reads CASSYGTYEAFF. The CDR3 DNA follows: TGTGCCAGCAGTTACGGGACGTATGAAGCTTTCTTT.

The chain employs TRBV28 and TRBJ1-2, with a weak D call TRBD1 (5 bases). With 2 bases removed from V and 9 bases from J, the gap between germline ends came to 13 bases. Germline V gene data show CDR1 as MDHEN and CDR2 as SYDVKM. The CDR3 loop spans 13 amino acids. The CDR3 loop reads CASSLAWRDRYTF. The CDR3 nucleotides are TGTGCCAGCAGTTTAGCCTGGAGGGACCGCTACACCTTC.

This clonotype has only a few counts. This sequence joins TRBV7-2 and TRBJ2-2; 13 positions agree with TRBD2. The CDR3 contains 14 residues. Germline CDR1 SGHTA, CDR2 FQGNSA. Unmatched junction bases numbered 3, after V lost 5 bases and J lost 9 bases. CDR3 protein: CASSGLAGERELFF. Written as DNA, the CDR3 is TGTGCCAGCAGCGGACTAGCGGGGGAAAGGGAGCTGTTTTTT.

V gene TRBV6-5 combines with J gene TRBJ1-5, with D hard to call. From germline, CDR1 is MNHEY and CDR2 SVGAGI. V was shortened by 2 bases and J by 7 bases, with 15 bases between the two germline ends. The CDR3 covers 15 residues. The chain's CDR3 is CASSYGLPPGQPQHF. For the CDR3, the DNA is TGTGCCAGCAGTTACGGGCTGCCTCCCGGACAGCCCCAGCATTTT.

In this sample, this clonotype turned up a few times. Relative to the germline gene, one junction end is altered; a read error may explain this. This chain links TRBV7-2 with TRBJ2-2; TRBD1 matches at 9 bases. Germline V CDR1 and CDR2: SGHTA, FQGNSA. The CDR3 runs 16 residues. The CDR3 region has the DNA TGTGCCGGCAGCTCGAACAGGGGGCGCAGCACCGGGGAGCTGTTTTTT. Its translation is CAGSSNRGRSTGELFF.

This clonotype came up many times. The chain employs TRBV24-1 and TRBJ2-7; D is perhaps TRBD2 (5 bases). The germline V gene has CDR1 KGHDR and CDR2 SFDVKD. The ends were cut back, 3 bases at V and 6 bases at J, with 5 bases in the middle. There are 11 residues in the CDR3. CDR3 sequence (DNA): TGTGCCACCAGTGATCGGGGCGAGCAGTACTTC. Its translation: CATSDRGEQYF.

Many counts were recorded for this clonotype. J is TRBJ2-1 and V is TRBV18; the match to TRBD2 covers 15 bases. The CDR3 has 17 residues. Per the germline V gene, CDR1 is KGHSH and CDR2 is LQKENI. Trimming cost V 0 bases and J 6 bases; bases outside gene matches: 3. Here the CDR3 reads CASSPPGLAGGLNEQFF. CDR3 nucleotide sequence: TGTGCCAGCTCACCACCGGGACTAGCGGGGGGACTCAATGAGCAGTTCTTC.

This clonotype was recorded a few times. V is TRBV7-9 and J is TRBJ1-1; unclear D gene. V dropped 1 base and J dropped 6 bases, with 12 bases sitting between them. The CDR3 spans 14 residues. Germline CDR1 and CDR2: SEHNR and FQNEAQ (reference sequence). The CDR3 protein is CASSLDGVGAEAFF. The CDR3, as DNA: TGTGCCAGCAGCTTAGACGGGGTTGGCGCTGAAGCTTTCTTT.

The genes are TRBV20-1 and TRBJ2-1; TRBD2 matches 7 bases. The V and J ends lost 0 bases and 6 bases, in that order; junction bases with no gene match: 5. The CDR3 contains 14 residues. Germline V lookup: CDR1 DFQATT, CDR2 SNEGSKA (reference sequence). The CDR3 DNA reads TGCAGTGCTAGAGATTCGGCGGGAGCCAATGAGCAGTTCTTC. Translated, it gives CSARDSAGANEQFF.

This clonotype has only a few counts. CDR3 loop: CASSSQPTSGGQSYNEQFF. Written as DNA, the CDR3 is TGTGCCAGCAGCTCGCAGCCCACTAGCGGGGGTCAATCTTACAATGAGCAGTTCTTC. The chain recombines TRBV7-3 with TRBJ2-1; 11 nucleotides match TRBD2. V gave up 4 bases and J gave up 4 bases; unmatched junction bases: 15. Germline V CDR1 and CDR2: SGHTA, FQGTGA. This CDR3 comprises 19 residues.

This clonotype has a handful of counts. This rearrangement joins TRBV7-2 to TRBJ2-2, with D uncertain. Trimming took 4 bases from V and 4 from J, leaving 16 bases between them. The germline gives CDR1 SGHTA, CDR2 FQGNSA. This CDR3 is 16 amino acids long. The CDR3 DNA sequence: TGTGCCAGCAGCTCTGAATCCGGGTTGACCACCGGGGAGCTGTTTTTT. Translated: CASSSESGLTTGELFF.

This clonotype showed up many times. The chain carries TRBV29-1 and TRBJ1-1; 9 positions agree with TRBD1. CDR3 length: 13 residues. CDR1 SQVTM and CDR2 ANQGSEA come from the germline V gene. Unmatched junction bases numbered 3, after V lost 6 bases and J lost 1 base. CDR3 residues: CSVNRGPNTEAFF. CDR3 sequence (DNA): TGCAGCGTAAACAGGGGGCCGAACACTGAAGCTTTCTTT. Based on the CDR3 plus reference TRBV29-1 and TRBJ1-1, the full variable domain is SAVISQKPSRDICQRGTSLTIQCQVDSQVTMMFWYRQQPGQSLTLIATANQGSEATYESGFVIDKFPISRPNLTFSTLTVSNMSPEDSSIYLCSVNRGPNTEAFFGQGTRLTVV.